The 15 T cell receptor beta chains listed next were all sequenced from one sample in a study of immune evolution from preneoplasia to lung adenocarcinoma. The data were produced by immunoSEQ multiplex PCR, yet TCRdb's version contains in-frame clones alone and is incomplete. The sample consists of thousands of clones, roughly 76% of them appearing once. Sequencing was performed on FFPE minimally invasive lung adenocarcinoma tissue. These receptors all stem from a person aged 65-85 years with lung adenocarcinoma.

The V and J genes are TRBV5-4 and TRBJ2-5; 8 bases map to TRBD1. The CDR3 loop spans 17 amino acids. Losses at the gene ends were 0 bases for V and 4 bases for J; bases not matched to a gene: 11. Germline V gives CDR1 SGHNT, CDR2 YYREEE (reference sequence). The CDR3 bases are TGTGCCAGCAGCTTGGGCAGCCGACAAGGACAGGGAGAGACCCAGTACTTC. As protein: CASSLGSRQGQGETQYF. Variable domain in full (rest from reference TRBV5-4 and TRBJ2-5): ETGVTQSPTHLIKTRGQQVTLRCSSQSGHNTVSWYQQALGQGPQFIFQYYREEENGRGNFPPRFSGLQFPNYSSELNVNALELDDSALYLCASSLGSRQGQGETQYFGPGTRLLVL.

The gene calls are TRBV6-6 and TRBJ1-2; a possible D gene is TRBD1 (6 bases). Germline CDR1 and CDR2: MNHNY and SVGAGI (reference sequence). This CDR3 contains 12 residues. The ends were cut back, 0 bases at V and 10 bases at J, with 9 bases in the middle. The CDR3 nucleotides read TGTGCCAGCAGTTACTCGTCAGGGGACTACACCTTC. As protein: CASSYSSGDYTF.

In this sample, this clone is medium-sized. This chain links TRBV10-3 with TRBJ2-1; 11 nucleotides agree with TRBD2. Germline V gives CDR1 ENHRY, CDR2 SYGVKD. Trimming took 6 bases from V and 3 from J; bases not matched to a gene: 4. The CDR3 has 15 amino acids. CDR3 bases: TGTGCCATCAGGGGACTAGCGGAAAGCTACAATGAGCAGTTCTTC. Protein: CAIRGLAESYNEQFF.

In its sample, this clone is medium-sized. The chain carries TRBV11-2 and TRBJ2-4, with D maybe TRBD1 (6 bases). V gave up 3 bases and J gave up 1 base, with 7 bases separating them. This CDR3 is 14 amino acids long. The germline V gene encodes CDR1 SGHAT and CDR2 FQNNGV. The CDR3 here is CASSFTGAKNIQYF. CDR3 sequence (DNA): TGTGCCAGCAGCTTTACAGGGGCCAAAAACATTCAGTACTTC.

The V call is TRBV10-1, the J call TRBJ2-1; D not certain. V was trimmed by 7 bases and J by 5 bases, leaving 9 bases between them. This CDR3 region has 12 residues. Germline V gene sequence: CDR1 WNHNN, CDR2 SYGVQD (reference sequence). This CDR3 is CASTDANNEQFF. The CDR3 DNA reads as TGCGCCAGCACCGATGCTAACAATGAGCAGTTCTTC.

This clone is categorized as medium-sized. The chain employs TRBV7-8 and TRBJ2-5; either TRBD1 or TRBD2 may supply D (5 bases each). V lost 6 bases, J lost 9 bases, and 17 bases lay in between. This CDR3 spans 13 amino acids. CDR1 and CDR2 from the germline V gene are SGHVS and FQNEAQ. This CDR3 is CASRSEGRPSQYF. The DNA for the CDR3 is TGTGCCAGCAGGAGTGAGGGACGCCCCTCCCAGTACTTC.

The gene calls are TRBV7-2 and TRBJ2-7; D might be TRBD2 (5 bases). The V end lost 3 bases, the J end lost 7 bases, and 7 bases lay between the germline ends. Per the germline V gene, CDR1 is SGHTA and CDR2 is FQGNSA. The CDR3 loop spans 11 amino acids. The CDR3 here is CASSFGLEQYF. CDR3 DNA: TGTGCCAGCAGCTTCGGACTTGAGCAGTACTTC. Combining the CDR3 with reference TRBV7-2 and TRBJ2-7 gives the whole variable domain GAGVSQSPSNKVTEKGKDVELRCDPISGHTALYWYRQSLGQGLEFLIYFQGNSAPDKSGLPSDRFSAERTGGSVSTLTIQRTQQEDSAVYLCASSFGLEQYFGPGTRLTVT.

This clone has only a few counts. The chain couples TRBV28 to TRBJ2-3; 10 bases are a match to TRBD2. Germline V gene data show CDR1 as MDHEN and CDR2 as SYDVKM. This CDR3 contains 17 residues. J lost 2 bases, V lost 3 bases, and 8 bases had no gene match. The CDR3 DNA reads TGTGCCAGCAGTTTGGGTGGAGGACTAGCGGACACAGATACGCAGTATTTT. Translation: CASSLGGGLADTDTQYF.

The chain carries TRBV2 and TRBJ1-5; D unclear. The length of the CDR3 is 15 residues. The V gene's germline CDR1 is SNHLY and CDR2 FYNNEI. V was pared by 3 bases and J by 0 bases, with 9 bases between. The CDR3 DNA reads TGTGCCAGCAGTGAGATGCCGGATAGCAATCAGCCCCAGCATTTT. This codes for CASSEMPDSNQPQHF.

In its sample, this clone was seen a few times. The CDR3 DNA reads as TGTGCCAGCAGCTTGGGCCTGGGACTAGCGGGGGCTACCCGGGAGACCCAGTACTTC. It codes for CASSLGLGLAGATRETQYF. The rearrangement joins TRBV7-2 to TRBJ2-5, with 14 bases matching TRBD2. The J segment lost 5 bases and the V segment lost 3 bases, leaving 14 bases of the junction unmatched. The germline CDR1 and CDR2 sequences are SGHTA and FQGNSA. The CDR3 length is 19 residues.

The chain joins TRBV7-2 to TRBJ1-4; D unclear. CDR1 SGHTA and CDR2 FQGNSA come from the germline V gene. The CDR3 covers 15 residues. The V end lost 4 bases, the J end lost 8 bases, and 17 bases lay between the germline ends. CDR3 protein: CASSSDGSGPEKLFF. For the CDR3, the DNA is TGTGCCAGCAGCTCAGACGGCTCGGGCCCCGAAAAACTGTTTTTT. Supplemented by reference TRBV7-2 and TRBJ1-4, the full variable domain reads GAGVSQSPSNKVTEKGKDVELRCDPISGHTALYWYRQSLGQGLEFLIYFQGNSAPDKSGLPSDRFSAERTGGSVSTLTIQRTQQEDSAVYLCASSSDGSGPEKLFFGSGTQLSVL.

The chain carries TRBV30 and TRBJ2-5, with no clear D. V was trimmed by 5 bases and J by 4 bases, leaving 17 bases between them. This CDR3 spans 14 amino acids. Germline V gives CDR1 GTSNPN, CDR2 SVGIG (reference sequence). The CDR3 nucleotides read TGTGCCTGGTCCACGGGCGGCCCATCAGAGACCCAGTACTTC. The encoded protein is CAWSTGGPSETQYF.

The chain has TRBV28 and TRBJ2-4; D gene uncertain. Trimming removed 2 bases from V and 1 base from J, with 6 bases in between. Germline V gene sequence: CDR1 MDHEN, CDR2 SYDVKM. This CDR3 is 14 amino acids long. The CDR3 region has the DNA TGTGCCAGCAGTTTACCCGGGGCCAAAAACATTCAGTACTTC. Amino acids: CASSLPGAKNIQYF.

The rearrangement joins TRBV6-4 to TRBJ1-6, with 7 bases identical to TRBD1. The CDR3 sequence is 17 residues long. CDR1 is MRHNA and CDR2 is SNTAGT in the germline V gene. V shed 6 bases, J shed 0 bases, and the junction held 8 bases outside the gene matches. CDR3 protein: CASRDRIQSSYNSPLHF. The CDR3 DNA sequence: TGTGCCAGCAGGGACAGGATACAGAGCTCCTATAATTCACCCCTCCACTTT.

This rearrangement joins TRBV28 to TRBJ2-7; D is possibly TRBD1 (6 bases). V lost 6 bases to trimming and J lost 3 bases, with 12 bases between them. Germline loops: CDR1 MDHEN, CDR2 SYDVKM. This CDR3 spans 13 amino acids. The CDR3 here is CASSLGTRYEQYF. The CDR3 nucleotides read TGTGCCAGCAGCCTGGGGACACGCTACGAGCAGTACTTC.